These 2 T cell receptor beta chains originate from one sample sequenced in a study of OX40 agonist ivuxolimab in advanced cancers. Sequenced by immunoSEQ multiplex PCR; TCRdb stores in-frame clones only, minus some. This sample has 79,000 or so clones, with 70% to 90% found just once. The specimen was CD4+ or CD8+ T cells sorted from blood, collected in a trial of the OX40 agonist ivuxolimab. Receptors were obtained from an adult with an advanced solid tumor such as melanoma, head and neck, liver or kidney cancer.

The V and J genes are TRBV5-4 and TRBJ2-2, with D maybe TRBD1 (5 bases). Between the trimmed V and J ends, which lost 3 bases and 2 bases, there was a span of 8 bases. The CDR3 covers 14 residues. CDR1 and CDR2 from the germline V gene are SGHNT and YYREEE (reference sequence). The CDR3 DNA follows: TGTGCCAGCAGCTATTGGACAAACACCGGGGAGCTGTTTTTT. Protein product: CASSYWTNTGELFF.

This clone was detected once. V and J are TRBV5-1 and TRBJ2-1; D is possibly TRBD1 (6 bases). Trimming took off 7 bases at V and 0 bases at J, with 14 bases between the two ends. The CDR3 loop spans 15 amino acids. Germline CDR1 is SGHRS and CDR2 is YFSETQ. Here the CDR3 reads CASQRGGSSYNEQFF. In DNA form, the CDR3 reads TGCGCCAGCCAACGAGGGGGAAGCTCCTACAATGAGCAGTTCTTC.